A single sample is the source of the 15 T cell receptor beta chains below, sequenced in a study of shared clonotypes between healthy human individuals. Only CD45RO-negative cells positively selected for CCR7 counted as naive CD8 cells, so terminally differentiated effector memory CD45RA+ cells were excluded. Produced via immunoSEQ multiplex PCR; TCRdb's table is partial and in-frame only. The sample comprises more than 2 million clones, 80% to 95% of which are singletons, and more than 1.5% rests with the top ten. The sample comprised naive CD8+ T cells from PBMCs. The receptors were gathered from a man between 18 and 35 years old in good health. Some clones in this sample may be carry-over from other donors' samples.

This CDR3 is CASSVIAGGLNEQYF. CDR3 coding DNA: TGTGCCAGCAGTGTCATAGCGGGAGGGCTTAACGAGCAGTACTTC. This sequence joins TRBV28 and TRBJ2-7, with 11 bases that match TRBD2. Germline loops: CDR1 MDHEN, CDR2 SYDVKM. This CDR3 comprises 15 residues. The V gene end was trimmed by 5 bases and the J gene end by 5 bases; junction bases not matched to a gene: 8.

On this clone: This sample includes further DNA sequences coding for the same CDR3. This chain joins TRBV7-9 and TRBJ2-5; the match to TRBD2 covers 7 bases. The CDR3 loop spans 13 amino acids. The V gene's germline CDR1 is SEHNR and CDR2 FQNEAQ (reference sequence). Losses at the gene ends were 3 bases for V and 5 bases for J; bases not matched to a gene: 3. CDR3 loop: CASSLGGLETQYF. The CDR3 nucleotides read TGTGCCAGCAGCTTGGGGGGGTTGGAGACCCAGTACTTC.

This clone was detected a few times. The same CDR3 arises from other DNA sequences in this sample as well. The chain joins TRBV19 to TRBJ2-5, with D possibly matching TRBD2 (6 bases). CDR3 length: 14 residues. V was cut by 2 bases and J by 0 bases, with 7 bases left in between. From germline, CDR1 is LNHDA and CDR2 SQIVND (reference sequence). In nucleotides, the CDR3 is TGTGCCAGTAGTATACGGGACTACCAAGAGACCCAGTACTTC. It specifies CASSIRDYQETQYF.

The CDR3 protein is CASSLIESSGANVLTF. In DNA form, the CDR3 reads TGCGCCAGCAGCTTGATAGAAAGCTCTGGGGCCAACGTCCTGACTTTC. The gene calls are TRBV5-1 and TRBJ2-6, with D unresolved. Trimming shortened V by 1 base and J by 0 bases, and 8 bases separated the two germline ends. CDR3 length equals 16 residues. Per the germline V gene, CDR1 is SGHRS and CDR2 is YFSETQ.

This chain joins TRBV2 and TRBJ1-5; a possible D gene is TRBD1 (5 bases). CDR3 size: 19 residues. Trimming pared 5 bases from V and 0 bases from J, leaving 23 bases between. CDR1 and CDR2 (germline): SNHLY, FYNNEI. DNA for the CDR3: TGTGCCAGCAGTAGCCGTTTAGTTGCGGGGGTTAATAGCAATCAGCCCCAGCATTTT. Its translation is CASSSRLVAGVNSNQPQHF. Drawing the rest from reference TRBV2 and TRBJ1-5, the complete variable domain is EPEVTQTPSHQVTQMGQEVILRCVPISNHLYFYWYRQILGQKVEFLVSFYNNEISEKSEIFDDQFSVERPDGSNFTLKIRSTKLEDSAMYFCASSSRLVAGVNSNQPQHFGDGTRLSIL.

The rearrangement joins TRBV28 to TRBJ1-1, with 9 bases fitting TRBD1. V lost 6 bases, J lost 4 bases, and 6 bases stayed unmatched. This CDR3 region has 14 residues. The V gene's germline CDR1 is MDHEN and CDR2 SYDVKM. CDR3 region: CASRDRGPGTEAFF. CDR3 bases: TGTGCCAGCAGGGACAGGGGTCCGGGCACTGAAGCTTTCTTT.

CDR3 DNA sequence: TGTGCCAGCAGCGGACAAGGGACGGGACAGGGCTCCTATGGCTACACCTTC. This encodes CASSGQGTGQGSYGYTF. The rearrangement links TRBV9 to TRBJ1-2, with 9 bases lining up with TRBD1. With 3 bases clipped from V and 4 bases from J, the junction kept 13 bases outside the gene matches. Germline V gives CDR1 SGDLS, CDR2 YYNGEE. This CDR3 is built from 17 residues.

V is TRBV6-5 and J is TRBJ1-4; D is unclear. Germline-derived CDR1 and CDR2 are MNHEY and SVGAGI. V was shortened by 7 bases and J by 6 bases, with 12 bases between the two germline ends. There are 13 residues in the CDR3. CDR3 nucleotide sequence: TGTGCCAGCAACTCGAGGACGGATGAAAAACTGTTTTTT. This encodes CASNSRTDEKLFF.

The chain carries TRBV30 and TRBJ2-2; 8 bases align to TRBD2. This CDR3 spans 15 amino acids. Germline CDR1 and CDR2: GTSNPN and SVGIG (reference sequence). The V gene end was trimmed by 1 base and the J gene end by 5 bases; junction bases not matched to a gene: 6. The CDR3 here is CAWSGTPGGTGELFF. In nucleotides, the CDR3 is TGTGCCTGGAGTGGTACTCCGGGGGGGACCGGGGAGCTGTTTTTT.

The genes are TRBV5-6 and TRBJ2-5; D may be TRBD1 (5 bases). CDR1 is SGHDT, CDR2 YYEEEE, per germline. Trimming stripped 3 bases from V and 1 base from J, with 10 bases between. The CDR3 is made up of 14 amino acids. CDR3 amino acids: CASSSGHPQETQYF. CDR3 nucleotide sequence: TGTGCCAGCAGCTCCGGACACCCCCAAGAGACCCAGTACTTC.

The chain is built from TRBV27 and TRBJ1-5; weak D call: TRBD1 (6 bases). The CDR3 runs 15 residues. CDR1 is MNHEY and CDR2 is SMNVEV in the germline V gene (reference sequence). The V and J ends lost 6 bases and 4 bases respectively, with 16 bases between them. DNA of the CDR3: TGTGCCAGCAGACCGAGGGGGGGTTGGAATCAGCCCCAGCATTTT. Translation gives CASRPRGGWNQPQHF.

This sequence joins TRBV28 and TRBJ2-7; TRBD2 agrees at 14 bases. The CDR3 is 17 residues long. The germline gives CDR1 MDHEN, CDR2 SYDVKM. This CDR3 reads CATIPFWGTSGSWEQYF. For the CDR3, the DNA is TGTGCTACGATCCCATTTTGGGGGACTAGCGGGAGTTGGGAGCAGTACTTC.

The gene calls are TRBV11-2 and TRBJ1-1, with a weak D call TRBD1 (5 bases). There are 13 residues in the CDR3. The V gene lost 7 bases and the J gene lost 7 bases, with 16 bases spanning the gap. Germline lookup yields CDR1 SGHAT and CDR2 FQNNGV. CDR3 protein: CASTPGVGVEAFF. DNA of the CDR3: TGTGCCAGCACCCCGGGGGTGGGGGTTGAAGCTTTCTTT.

The chain links TRBV10-3 to TRBJ1-1, with D unresolved. The CDR3 runs to 12 residues. Germline V CDR1 and CDR2: ENHRY, SYGVKD. The V gene lost 2 bases and the J gene lost 0 bases, with 1 base spanning the gap. CDR3 sequence: CAISELNTEAFF. CDR3 nucleotide sequence: TGTGCCATCAGTGAGCTGAACACTGAAGCTTTCTTT.

The chain combines TRBV11-2 with TRBJ2-7; D is undetermined. The CDR3 is 14 residues long. Trimming cost V 1 base and J 3 bases, with 10 bases left between them. The germline gives CDR1 SGHAT, CDR2 FQNNGV. CDR3 protein: CASSLVFGHYEQYF. The CDR3 nucleotides read TGTGCCAGCAGCTTAGTCTTCGGGCACTACGAGCAGTACTTC.